The source of this T cell receptor beta chain is a study of blood T cells in healthy people across ages. Combining a sample-barcoded 5' primer with a J-beta primer mix, a second PCR ran for 7 to 11 cycles. MiXCR, run by TCRdb on the 5' RACE reads, gives a single entry per CDR3 protein. The sample consists of roughly 560,000 distinct CDR3 sequences, around 24% of them appearing once. Per germline, CDR1 MNHEY and CDR2 SVGEGT. The CDR3 runs 13 residues. The ends were cut back, 4 bases at V and 6 bases at J, with 9 bases in the middle. Donors each provided roughly 11 milliliters of peripheral blood. Isolation yielded PBMCs, at least 6.5 million per sample, in every case. The same data also went into a second study, on T cells of mothers and their children. In that study: All extracted RNA went into cDNA synthesis, approximately 1.4 ug per 15 ul.

V and J are TRBV6-2 or TRBV6-3 and TRBJ1-4; D may be TRBD1 (5 bases). The sequence was collected from a boy between 10 and 17 years old in good health. Sequences were obtained from blood. The CDR3 here is CASSSMTDEKLFF. CDR3 nucleotide sequence: TGTGCCAGCAGTTCCATGACAGATGAAAAACTGTTTTTT.